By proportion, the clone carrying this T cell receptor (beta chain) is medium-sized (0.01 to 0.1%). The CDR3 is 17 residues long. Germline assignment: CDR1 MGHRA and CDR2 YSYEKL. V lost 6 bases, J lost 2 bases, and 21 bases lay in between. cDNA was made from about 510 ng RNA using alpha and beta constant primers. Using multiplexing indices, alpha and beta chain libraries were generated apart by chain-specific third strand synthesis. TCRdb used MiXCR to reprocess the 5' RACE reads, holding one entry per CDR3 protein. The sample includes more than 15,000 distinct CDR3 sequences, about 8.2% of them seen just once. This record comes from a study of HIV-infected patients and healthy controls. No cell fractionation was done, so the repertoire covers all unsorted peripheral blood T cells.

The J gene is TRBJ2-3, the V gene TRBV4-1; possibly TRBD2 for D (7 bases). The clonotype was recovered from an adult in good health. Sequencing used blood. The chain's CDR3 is CASRKLLGGRATDTQYF. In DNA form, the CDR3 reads TGCGCCAGCAGGAAACTCTTGGGGGGGCGGGCCACAGATACGCAGTATTTT.